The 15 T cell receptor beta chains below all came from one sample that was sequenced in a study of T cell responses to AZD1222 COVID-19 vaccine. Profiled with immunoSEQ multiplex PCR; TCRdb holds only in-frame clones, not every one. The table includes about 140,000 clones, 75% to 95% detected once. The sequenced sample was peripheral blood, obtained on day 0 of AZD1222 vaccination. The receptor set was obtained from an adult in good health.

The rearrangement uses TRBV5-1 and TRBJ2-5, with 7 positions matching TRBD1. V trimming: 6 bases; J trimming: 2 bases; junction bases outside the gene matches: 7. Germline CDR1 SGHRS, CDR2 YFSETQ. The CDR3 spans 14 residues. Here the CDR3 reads CASNPGQTQETQYF. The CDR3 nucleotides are TGCGCCAGCAACCCGGGACAGACTCAAGAGACCCAGTACTTC. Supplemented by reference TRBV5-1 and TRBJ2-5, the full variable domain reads KAGVTQTPRYLIKTRGQQVTLSCSPISGHRSVSWYQQTPGQGLQFLFEYFSETQRNKGNFPGRFSGRQFSNSRSEMNVSTLELGDSALYLCASNPGQTQETQYFGPGTRLLVL.

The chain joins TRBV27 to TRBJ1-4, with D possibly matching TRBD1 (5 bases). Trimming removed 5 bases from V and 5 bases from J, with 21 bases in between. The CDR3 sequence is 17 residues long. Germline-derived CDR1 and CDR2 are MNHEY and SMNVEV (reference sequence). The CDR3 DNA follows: TGTGCCAGCAGTGTTGACATAGGGGCGCAAAAAAATGAAAAACTGTTTTTT. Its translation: CASSVDIGAQKNEKLFF.

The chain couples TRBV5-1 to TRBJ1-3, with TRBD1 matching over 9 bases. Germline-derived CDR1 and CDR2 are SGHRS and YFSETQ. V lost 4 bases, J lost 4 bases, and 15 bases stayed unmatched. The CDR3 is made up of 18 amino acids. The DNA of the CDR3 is TGCGCCAGCAGCCCGCTCCCGACAGGGGGGAGCTTCGGAAACACCATATATTTT. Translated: CASSPLPTGGSFGNTIYF. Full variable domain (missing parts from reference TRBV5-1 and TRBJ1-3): KAGVTQTPRYLIKTRGQQVTLSCSPISGHRSVSWYQQTPGQGLQFLFEYFSETQRNKGNFPGRFSGRQFSNSRSEMNVSTLELGDSALYLCASSPLPTGGSFGNTIYFGEGSWLTVV.

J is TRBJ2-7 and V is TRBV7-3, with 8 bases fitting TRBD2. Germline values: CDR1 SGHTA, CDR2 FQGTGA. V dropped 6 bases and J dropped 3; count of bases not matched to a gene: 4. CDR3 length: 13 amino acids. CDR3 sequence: CASSSGTSYEQYF. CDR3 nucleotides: TGTGCCAGCAGTAGCGGGACCAGCTACGAGCAGTACTTC.

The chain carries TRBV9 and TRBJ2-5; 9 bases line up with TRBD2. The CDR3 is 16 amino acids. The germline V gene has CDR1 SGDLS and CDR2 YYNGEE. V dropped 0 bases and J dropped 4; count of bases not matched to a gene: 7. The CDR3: CASSVACGGALETQYF. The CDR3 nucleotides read TGTGCCAGCAGCGTAGCTTGCGGGGGGGCCCTAGAGACCCAGTACTTC.

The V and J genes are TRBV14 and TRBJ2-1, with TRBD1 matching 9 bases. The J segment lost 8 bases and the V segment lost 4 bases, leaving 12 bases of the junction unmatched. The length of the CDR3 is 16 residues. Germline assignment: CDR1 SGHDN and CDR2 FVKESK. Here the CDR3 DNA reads TGTGCCAGCAGCCGTTACGGGACAGGGTCGGTCGATGAGCAGTTCTTC. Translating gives CASSRYGTGSVDEQFF.

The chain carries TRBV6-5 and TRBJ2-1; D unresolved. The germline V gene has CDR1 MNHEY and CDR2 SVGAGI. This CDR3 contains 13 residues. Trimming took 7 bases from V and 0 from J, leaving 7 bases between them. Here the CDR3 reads CASKAGSYNEQFF. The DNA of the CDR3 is TGTGCCAGCAAGGCAGGCTCCTACAATGAGCAGTTCTTC.

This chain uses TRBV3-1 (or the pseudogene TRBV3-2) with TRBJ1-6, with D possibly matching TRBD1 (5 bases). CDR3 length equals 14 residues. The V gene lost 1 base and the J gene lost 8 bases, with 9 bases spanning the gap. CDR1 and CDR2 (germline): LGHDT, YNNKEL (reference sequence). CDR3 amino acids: CASSQVPRDSPLHF. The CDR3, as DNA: TGTGCCAGCAGCCAAGTCCCCAGGGATTCACCCCTCCACTTT.

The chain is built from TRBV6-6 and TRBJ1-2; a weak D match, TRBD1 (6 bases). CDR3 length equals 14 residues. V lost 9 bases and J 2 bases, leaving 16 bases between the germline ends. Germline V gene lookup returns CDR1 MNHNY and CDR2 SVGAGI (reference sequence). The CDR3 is CASTEGGQNYGYTF. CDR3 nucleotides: TGTGCCAGTACCGAAGGGGGACAAAACTATGGCTACACCTTC.

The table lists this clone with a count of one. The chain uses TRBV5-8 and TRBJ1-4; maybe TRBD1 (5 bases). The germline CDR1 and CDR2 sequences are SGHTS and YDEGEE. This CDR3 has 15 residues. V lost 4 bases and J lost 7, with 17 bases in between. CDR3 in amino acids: CASSPPQGGGEKLFF. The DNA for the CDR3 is TGTGCCAGCAGCCCTCCCCAGGGTGGCGGTGAAAAACTGTTTTTT.

DNA of the CDR3: TGCAGCGTTGTAGTACGGGGGGTCGAGAACTATGGCTACACCTTC. Its translation: CSVVVRGVENYGYTF. The chain combines TRBV29-1 with TRBJ1-2; D is perhaps TRBD1 (5 bases). This CDR3 comprises 15 residues. V lost 4 bases to trimming and J lost 2 bases, with 17 bases between them. The germline V gene encodes CDR1 SQVTM and CDR2 ANQGSEA.

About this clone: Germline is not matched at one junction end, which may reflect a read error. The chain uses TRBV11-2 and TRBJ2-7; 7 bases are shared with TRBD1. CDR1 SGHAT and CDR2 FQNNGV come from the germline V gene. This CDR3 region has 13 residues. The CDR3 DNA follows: TGTGCCAGCAGGTTAGGGGGCTCGGGCGAGCAGTACTTC. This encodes CASRLGGSGEQYF.

CDR3 bases: TGTGCCAGCAGTGAGAACAGGGATGGGCAGCCCCAGCATTTT. Protein: CASSENRDGQPQHF. The chain uses TRBV25-1 and TRBJ1-5; a weak D match, TRBD1 (6 bases). Trimming removed 3 bases from V and 7 bases from J, with 13 bases in between. CDR1 and CDR2 from the germline V gene are MGHDK and SYGVNS. This CDR3 contains 14 residues. Based on the CDR3 plus reference TRBV25-1 and TRBJ1-5, the full variable domain is EADIYQTPRYLVIGTGKKITLECSQTMGHDKMYWYQQDPGMELHLIHYSYGVNSTEKGDLSSESTVSRIRTEHFPLTLESARPSHTSQYLCASSENRDGQPQHFGDGTRLSIL.

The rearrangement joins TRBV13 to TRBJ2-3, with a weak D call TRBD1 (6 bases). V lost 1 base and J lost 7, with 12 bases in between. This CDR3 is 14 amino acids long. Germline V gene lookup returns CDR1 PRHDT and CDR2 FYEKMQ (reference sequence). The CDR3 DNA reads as TGTGCCAGCAGCTTAGACAGGGTGTGGAATACGCAGTATTTT. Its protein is CASSLDRVWNTQYF.

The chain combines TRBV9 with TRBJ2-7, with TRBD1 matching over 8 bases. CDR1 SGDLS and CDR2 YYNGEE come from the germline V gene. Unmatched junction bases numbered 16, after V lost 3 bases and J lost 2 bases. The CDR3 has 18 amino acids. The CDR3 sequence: CASSEHPNRDRLPYEQYF. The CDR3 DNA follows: TGTGCCAGCAGCGAACACCCAAATCGGGACAGGCTTCCCTACGAGCAGTACTTC.